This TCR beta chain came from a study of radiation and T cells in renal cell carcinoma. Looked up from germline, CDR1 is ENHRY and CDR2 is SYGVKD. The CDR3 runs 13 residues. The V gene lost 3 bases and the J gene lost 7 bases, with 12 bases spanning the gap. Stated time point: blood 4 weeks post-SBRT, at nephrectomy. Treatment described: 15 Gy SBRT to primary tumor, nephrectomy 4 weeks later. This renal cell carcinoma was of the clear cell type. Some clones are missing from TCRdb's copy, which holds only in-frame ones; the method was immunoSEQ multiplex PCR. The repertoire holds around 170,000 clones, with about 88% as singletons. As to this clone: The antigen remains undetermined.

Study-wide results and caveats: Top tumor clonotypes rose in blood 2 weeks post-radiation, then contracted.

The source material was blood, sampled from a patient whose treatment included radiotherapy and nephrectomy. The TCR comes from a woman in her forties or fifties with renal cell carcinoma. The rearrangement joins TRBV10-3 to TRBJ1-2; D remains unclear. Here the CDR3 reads CAISEKDDTGYTF. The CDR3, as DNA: TGTGCCATCAGTGAAAAGGACGACACTGGCTACACCTTC.